This TCR beta chain was obtained from a study of cytomegalovirus exposure and HLA in healthy donors. Study-wide context: HLA-typed donors were the source of around 85 million unique TCRs held in an early data release. Study results and caveats: For most TCR beta V segments, an earlier analysis put the productive rate at about 87% or about 30% of the time. Most TCR sequences were uncommon, yet certain public TCRs appeared in many donors.

Comments on this clone: Its target is not known.

The CDR3 is 14 amino acids. Germline values: CDR1 MNHEY, CDR2 SMNVEV (reference sequence). Trimming took 8 bases from V and 5 from J, leaving 18 bases between them. Researchers ran the PCR with 60 Vbeta and 13 Jbeta primers. Data came from immunoSEQ multiplex PCR; TCRdb stores just in-frame clones and leaves some out. There are roughly 290,000 clones in the sample; roughly 89% occur only once, and more than 2% lies in the top ten. Each of the donors was a healthy bone marrow donor. The chain is built from TRBV27 and TRBJ1-2; possible D gene TRBD1, 5 bases. The specimen was PBMCs. The receptor was derived from a woman aged 18-35 years in good health and CMV-seronegative. CDR3 loop: CASRTKGSTYGYTF. In DNA, the CDR3 is TGTGCCAGCCGCACCAAGGGGTCCACTTATGGCTACACCTTC.